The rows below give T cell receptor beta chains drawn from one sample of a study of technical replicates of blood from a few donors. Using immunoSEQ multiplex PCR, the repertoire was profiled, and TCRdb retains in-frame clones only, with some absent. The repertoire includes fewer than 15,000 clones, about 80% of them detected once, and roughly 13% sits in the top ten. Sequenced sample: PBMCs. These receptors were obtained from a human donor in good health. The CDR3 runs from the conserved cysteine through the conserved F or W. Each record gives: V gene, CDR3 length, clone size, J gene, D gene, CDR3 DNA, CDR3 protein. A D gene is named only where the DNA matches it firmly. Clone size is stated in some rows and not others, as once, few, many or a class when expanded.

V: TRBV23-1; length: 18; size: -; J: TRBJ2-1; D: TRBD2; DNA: TGCGCCAGCAGTCAATTCGGCGGGAGAGAGGTGTCCTACAATGAGCAGTTCTTC; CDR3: CASSQFGGREVSYNEQFF
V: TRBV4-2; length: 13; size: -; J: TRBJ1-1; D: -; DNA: TGTGCCAGCGGGCCGTTTTTGGGTACTGAAGCTTTCTTT; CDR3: CASGPFLGTEAFF
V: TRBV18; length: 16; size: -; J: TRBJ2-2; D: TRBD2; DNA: TGTGCCAGCTCACCACAAGGGACTAGTTTAGGCCGGGAGCTGTTTTTT; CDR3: CASSPQGTSLGRELFF
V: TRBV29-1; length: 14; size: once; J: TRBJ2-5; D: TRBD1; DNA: TGCAGCGTTGGAGCCGGGACAGGGACACAGACCCAGTACTTC; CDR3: CSVGAGTGTQTQYF
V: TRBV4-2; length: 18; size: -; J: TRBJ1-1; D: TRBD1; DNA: TGTGCCAGCAGCCAAGTAACGGGACAGGGTGGTCGTGGCACTGAAGCTTTCTTT; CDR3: CASSQVTGQGGRGTEAFF
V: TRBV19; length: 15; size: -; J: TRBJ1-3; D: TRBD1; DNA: TGTGCCAGTAGTACAACAGGGGGACTGGGAAACACCATATATTTT; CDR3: CASSTTGGLGNTIYF
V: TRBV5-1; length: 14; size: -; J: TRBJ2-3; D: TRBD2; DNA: TGCGCCAGCAGCTCAGTAGCGGGAGAAGATACGCAGTATTTT; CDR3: CASSSVAGEDTQYF
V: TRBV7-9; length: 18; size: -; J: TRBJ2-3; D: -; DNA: TGTGCCAGCAGGCAAAAGTTGGAGGGAGAGGTCCCACCAGATACGCAGTATTTT; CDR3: CASRQKLEGEVPPDTQYF
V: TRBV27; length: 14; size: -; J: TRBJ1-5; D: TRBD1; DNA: TGTGCCAGCAGTTCGACAGGGTATGGCCAGCCCCAGCATTTT; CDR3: CASSSTGYGQPQHF
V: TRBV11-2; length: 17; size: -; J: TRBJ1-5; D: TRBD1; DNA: TGTGCCAGCAGCGCCTCCGGGACAGGGAGGTCTAATCAGCCCCAGCATTTT; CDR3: CASSASGTGRSNQPQHF
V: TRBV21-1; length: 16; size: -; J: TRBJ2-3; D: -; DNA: TGTGCCAGCAGCAAATATGGAGGGTCTAGCACAGATACGCAGTATTTT; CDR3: CASSKYGGSSTDTQYF
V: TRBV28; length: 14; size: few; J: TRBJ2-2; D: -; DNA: TGTGCCAGCAGGGAGGGCCCTTACACCGGGGAGCTGTTTTTT; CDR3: CASREGPYTGELFF
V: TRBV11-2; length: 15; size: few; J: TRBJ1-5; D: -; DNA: TGTGCCAGCAGCTTAGGTGGGGAGAATGGTCAGCCCCAGCATTTT; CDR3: CASSLGGENGQPQHF